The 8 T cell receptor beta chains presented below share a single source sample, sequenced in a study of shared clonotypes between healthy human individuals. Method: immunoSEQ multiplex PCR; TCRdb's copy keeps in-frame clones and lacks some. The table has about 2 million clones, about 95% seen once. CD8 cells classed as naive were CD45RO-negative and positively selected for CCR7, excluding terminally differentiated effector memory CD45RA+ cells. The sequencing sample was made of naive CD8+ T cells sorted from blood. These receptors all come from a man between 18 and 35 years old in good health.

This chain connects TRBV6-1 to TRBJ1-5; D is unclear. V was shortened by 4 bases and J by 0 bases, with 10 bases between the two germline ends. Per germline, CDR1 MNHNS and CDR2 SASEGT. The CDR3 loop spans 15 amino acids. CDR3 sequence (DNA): TGTGCCAGCAGTGTGGAGGCCTATAGCAATCAGCCCCAGCATTTT. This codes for CASSVEAYSNQPQHF.

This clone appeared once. The CDR3, as DNA: TGTGCCAGCAGCTTAGAGGGTCCGGGATCCAGGAACACTGAAGCTTTCTTT. Translation: CASSLEGPGSRNTEAFF. The genes are TRBV7-6 and TRBJ1-1; D is unclear. Per germline, CDR1 SGHVS and CDR2 FNYEAQ. V lost 1 base and J 1 base, leaving 16 bases between the germline ends. The CDR3 has 17 residues.

CDR3 bases: TGTGCCAGCAGCCACCCCGAGGGCGGGCCCACTGAAGCTTTCTTT. Its translation is CASSHPEGGPTEAFF. The chain recombines TRBV7-8 with TRBJ1-1; D gene ambiguous. Trimming pared 5 bases from V and 4 bases from J, leaving 17 bases between. The CDR3 is 15 amino acids. Germline lookup yields CDR1 SGHVS and CDR2 FQNEAQ.

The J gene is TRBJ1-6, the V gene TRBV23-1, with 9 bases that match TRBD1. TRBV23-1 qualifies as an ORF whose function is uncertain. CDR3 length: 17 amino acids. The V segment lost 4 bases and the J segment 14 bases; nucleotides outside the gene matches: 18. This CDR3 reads CASSLTPGQGRDGALHF. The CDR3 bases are TGCGCCAGCAGTCTCACCCCGGGACAGGGCCGAGACGGGGCCCTCCACTTT.

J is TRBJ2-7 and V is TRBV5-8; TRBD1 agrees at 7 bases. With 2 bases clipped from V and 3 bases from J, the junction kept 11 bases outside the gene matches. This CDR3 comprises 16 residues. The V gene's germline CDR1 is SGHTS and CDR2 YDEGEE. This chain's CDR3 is CASSFTVSTGNYEQYF. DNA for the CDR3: TGTGCCAGCAGCTTCACAGTATCGACAGGGAACTACGAGCAGTACTTC.

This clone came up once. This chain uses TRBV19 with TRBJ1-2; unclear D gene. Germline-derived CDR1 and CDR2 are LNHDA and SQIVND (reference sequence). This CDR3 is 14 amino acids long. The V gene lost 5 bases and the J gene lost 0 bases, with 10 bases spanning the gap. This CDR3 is CASSEYETNYGYTF. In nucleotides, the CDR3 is TGTGCCAGTAGTGAGTATGAGACTAACTATGGCTACACCTTC.

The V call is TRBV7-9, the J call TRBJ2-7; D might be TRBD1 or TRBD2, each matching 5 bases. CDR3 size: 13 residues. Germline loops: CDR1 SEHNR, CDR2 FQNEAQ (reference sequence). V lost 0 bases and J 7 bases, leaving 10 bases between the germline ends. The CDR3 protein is CASSLAGWGEQYF. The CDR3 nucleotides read TGTGCCAGCAGCTTAGCTGGATGGGGGGAGCAGTACTTC.

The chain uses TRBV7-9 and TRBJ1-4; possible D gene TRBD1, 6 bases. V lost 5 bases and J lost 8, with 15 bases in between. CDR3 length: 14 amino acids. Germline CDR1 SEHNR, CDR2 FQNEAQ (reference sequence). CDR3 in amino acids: CASSPTGLGEKLFF. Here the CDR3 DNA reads TGTGCCAGCAGCCCAACAGGGTTGGGGGAAAAACTGTTTTTT.